This T cell receptor (beta chain) comes out of a study of blood T cell repertoires in COVID-19. Study overall: The United States, Italy and Spain were the sources of the acute and convalescent COVID-19 samples. Nucleic acid was either cDNA or gDNA, and it came from T cells, B-cell-depleted T cells, or PBMCs.

This CDR3 contains 14 residues. From germline, CDR1 is KGHSH and CDR2 LQKENI. The V gene end was trimmed by 4 bases and the J gene end by 4 bases; junction bases not matched to a gene: 5. Original methodology: By means of reference gene primer amplification, nucleated cell counts were estimated. Generated by immunoSEQ multiplex PCR, the TCRdb table keeps only in-frame clones and is missing some. Clone size and the V and J calls come from that table; the DNA yielded D and trimming. The sample holds 110,000 to 150,000 clones, about three quarters seen once. The chain joins TRBV18 to TRBJ2-5, with 8 bases identical to TRBD1. The clonotype comes from a woman aged 55-75 years with acute or convalescent COVID-19. Sequencing input: peripheral blood. The CDR3 bases are TGTGCCAGCTCACGCGACAGGGGCGGAGAGACCCAGTACTTC. Amino acid sequence: CASSRDRGGETQYF.